The 25 T cell receptor beta chains given below trace back to one sample, sequenced in a study of vaccination effects on CD4 cells after COVID-19. These receptors' targets are unknown. Using immunoSEQ multiplex PCR, the repertoire was profiled, and TCRdb retains in-frame clones only, with some absent. The table shows some 66,000 clones, with 65% to 80% occurring only once. On roughly day 10 of culture, CD4+ T cells were separated out. The cohort was immunized with two doses of either the BNT162b2 or mRNA-1273 vaccine. Sequenced here: CD4+ T cells from PBMCs cultured without peptide, sampled after COVID-19 vaccination. These receptors were obtained from a human donor who received a COVID-19 vaccine.

The chain uses TRBV18 and TRBJ1-1; TRBD1 matches 7 bases. V lost 6 bases to trimming and J lost 1 base; unmatched junction nucleotides: 5. The CDR3 spans 14 residues. Germline V gene sequence: CDR1 KGHSH, CDR2 LQKENI. The CDR3 nucleotides are TGTGCCAGCTCGACAGGGTTCGGGAACACTGAAGCTTTCTTT. Amino acid sequence: CASSTGFGNTEAFF.

The chain carries TRBV5-6 and TRBJ2-3; D gene unclear. Trimming stripped 0 bases from V and 0 bases from J, with 8 bases between. The CDR3 is made up of 15 amino acids. From germline, CDR1 is SGHDT and CDR2 YYEEEE. For the CDR3, the DNA is TGTGCCAGCAGCTTGGGGCCATCGAGCACAGATACGCAGTATTTT. It codes for CASSLGPSSTDTQYF. Filled out from reference TRBV5-6 and TRBJ2-3, the complete variable domain reads DAGVTQSPTHLIKTRGQQVTLRCSPKSGHDTVSWYQQALGQGPQFIFQYYEEEERQRGNFPDRFSGHQFPNYSSELNVNALLLGDSALYLCASSLGPSSTDTQYFGPGTRLTVL.

The gene calls are TRBV7-3 and TRBJ2-2; 8 bases line up with TRBD1. The length of the CDR3 is 16 residues. The ends lost 4 bases at V and 3 bases at J; junction bases unmatched: 7. The germline gives CDR1 SGHTA, CDR2 FQGTGA. The CDR3 protein is CASSYRQGSYTGELFF. For the CDR3, the DNA is TGTGCCAGCAGCTATAGACAGGGGAGTTACACCGGGGAGCTGTTTTTT.

V gene TRBV6-5 combines with J gene TRBJ1-2, with unresolved D. CDR1 and CDR2 from the germline V gene are MNHEY and SVGAGI. The CDR3 length is 12 residues. Trimming shortened V by 4 bases and J by 8 bases, and 11 bases separated the two germline ends. The CDR3 nucleotides read TGTGCCAGCAGTTTTACGGCGGGGGGCTACACCTTC. It yields the protein CASSFTAGGYTF.

Only one count was recorded for this clone. This sequence joins TRBV2 and TRBJ2-5; D perhaps matches TRBD2 (5 bases). Trimming shortened V by 4 bases and J by 5 bases, and 11 bases separated the two germline ends. From germline, CDR1 is SNHLY and CDR2 FYNNEI. The CDR3 has 13 residues. The CDR3 loop is CASSARDGETQYF. As DNA, the CDR3 is TGTGCCAGCAGTGCCCGGGATGGGGAGACCCAGTACTTC.

The chain carries TRBV18 and TRBJ1-2, with D hard to call. Germline CDR1 is KGHSH and CDR2 is LQKENI. V was trimmed by 2 bases and J by 0 bases, leaving 16 bases between them. The CDR3 has 17 amino acids. The CDR3 nucleotides read TGTGCCAGCTCACCAAAATTTTTCTCCGCTGCTAACTATGGCTACACCTTC. Translation: CASSPKFFSAANYGYTF. Full variable domain (outside the CDR3, taken from reference TRBV18 and TRBJ1-2): NAGVMQNPRHLVRRRGQEARLRCSPMKGHSHVYWYRQLPEEGLKFMVYLQKENIIDESGMPKERFSAEFPKEGPSILRIQQVVRGDSAAYFCASSPKFFSAANYGYTFGSGTRLTVV.

The genes are TRBV28 and TRBJ1-1; D uncertain. Germline V gene data show CDR1 as MDHEN and CDR2 as SYDVKM. The CDR3 has 11 amino acids. Between the trimmed V and J ends, which lost 7 bases and 0 bases, there was a span of 3 bases. CDR3: CASTMNTEAFF. The CDR3 bases are TGTGCCAGCACAATGAACACTGAAGCTTTCTTT.

The genes are TRBV3-1 (or the pseudogene TRBV3-2) and TRBJ2-5; D gene unclear. Germline V lookup: CDR1 LGHDT, CDR2 YNNKEL (reference sequence). The CDR3 is 11 residues long. Trimming took off 8 bases at V and 5 bases at J, with 9 bases between the two ends. CDR3 bases: TGTGCCAGCTCTAGTACGGAGACCCAGTACTTC. Its protein product is CASSSTETQYF.

The V and J genes are TRBV6-4 and TRBJ1-1; D possibly corresponds to TRBD1 (6 bases). Trimming took off 6 bases at V and 1 base at J, with 15 bases between the two ends. Germline CDR1 and CDR2: MRHNA and SNTAGT. CDR3 length: 15 residues. CDR3 region: CASSLDRIGNTEAFF. As DNA, the CDR3 is TGTGCCAGCAGCCTAGACAGGATCGGGAACACTGAAGCTTTCTTT.

This clone was seen more than once but under ten times. The V and J genes are TRBV7-2 and TRBJ2-1; 7 bases align to TRBD2. Germline V CDR1 and CDR2: SGHTA, FQGNSA. This CDR3 is 16 amino acids long. V lost 5 bases and J lost 7; bases outside the gene matches: 14. CDR3 nucleotides: TGTGCCAGCAGCCATTGGGGTGGGCGGGGGTTAAATGAGCAGTTCTTC. It encodes CASSHWGGRGLNEQFF. The variable domain in full, with the rest retrieved from reference TRBV7-2 and TRBJ2-1, is GAGVSQSPSNKVTEKGKDVELRCDPISGHTALYWYRQSLGQGLEFLIYFQGNSAPDKSGLPSDRFSAERTGGSVSTLTIQRTQQEDSAVYLCASSHWGGRGLNEQFFGPGTRLTVL.

The rearrangement joins TRBV18 to TRBJ2-5; 8 bases map to TRBD2. Per germline, CDR1 KGHSH and CDR2 LQKENI. The ends lost 1 base at V and 1 base at J; junction bases unmatched: 2. The CDR3 totals 15 residues. The CDR3 loop is CASSPLAGRQETQYF. The CDR3 nucleotides read TGTGCCAGCTCACCACTAGCGGGACGCCAAGAGACCCAGTACTTC.

This chain uses TRBV6-5 with TRBJ1-1, with D tentatively TRBD1 (5 bases). The CDR3 covers 15 residues. The germline V and J ends were trimmed by 7 bases and 6 bases, with 21 bases remaining between them. Germline CDR1 MNHEY, CDR2 SVGAGI. The CDR3 protein is CASTISRAVRPEAFF. The CDR3 coding sequence is TGTGCCAGCACTATAAGCAGGGCAGTTAGGCCTGAAGCTTTCTTT.

The J gene is TRBJ2-2, the V gene TRBV14; 8 bases agree with TRBD1. This CDR3 contains 14 residues. Germline-derived CDR1 and CDR2 are SGHDN and FVKESK. Unmatched junction bases numbered 1, after V lost 2 bases and J lost 5 bases. The chain's CDR3 is CASSQQGATGELFF. CDR3 in DNA: TGTGCCAGCAGCCAACAGGGGGCAACCGGGGAGCTGTTTTTT.

The chain carries TRBV4-2 and TRBJ1-4; D uncertain. Trimming stripped 1 base from V and 5 bases from J, with 8 bases between. The CDR3 totals 14 residues. CDR1 and CDR2 (germline): LGHNA, YNFKEQ. CDR3: CASSQGHANEKLFF. The DNA of the CDR3 is TGTGCCAGCAGCCAAGGGCATGCGAATGAAAAACTGTTTTTT.

The rearrangement uses TRBV7-2 and TRBJ1-2, with 7 bases matching TRBD1. V gave up 5 bases and J gave up 7 bases; unmatched junction bases: 16. This CDR3 is built from 16 residues. From germline, CDR1 is SGHTA and CDR2 FQGNSA. The CDR3 loop reads CASSRLQGMGMGGYTF. Written as DNA, the CDR3 is TGTGCCAGCAGCCGCCTACAGGGGATGGGAATGGGTGGCTACACCTTC.

V usage is TRBV7-9 and J usage is TRBJ2-5, with a possible D match to TRBD1 (6 bases). Germline values: CDR1 SEHNR, CDR2 FQNEAQ (reference sequence). This CDR3 contains 16 residues. Between the trimmed V and J ends, which lost 5 bases and 1 base, there was a span of 17 bases. CDR3 bases: TGTGCCAGCAGCCAAGAGGGGGTGGGGATCCAAGAGACCCAGTACTTC. This sequence encodes CASSQEGVGIQETQYF. The whole variable domain, remainder taken from reference TRBV7-9 and TRBJ2-5, is DTGVSQNPRHKITKRGQNVTFRCDPISEHNRLYWYRQTLGQGPEFLTYFQNEAQLEKSRLLSDRFSAERPKGSFSTLEIQRTEQGDSAMYLCASSQEGVGIQETQYFGPGTRLLVL.

The V gene is TRBV18, the J gene TRBJ2-5; D uncertain. The CDR3 loop spans 13 amino acids. Germline lookup yields CDR1 KGHSH and CDR2 LQKENI. V lost 1 base, J lost 3 bases, and 6 bases lay in between. The DNA of the CDR3 is TGTGCCAGCTCACCACGGACCAAAGAGACCCAGTACTTC. The encoded protein is CASSPRTKETQYF. Combining the CDR3 with reference TRBV18 and TRBJ2-5 gives the whole variable domain NAGVMQNPRHLVRRRGQEARLRCSPMKGHSHVYWYRQLPEEGLKFMVYLQKENIIDESGMPKERFSAEFPKEGPSILRIQQVVRGDSAAYFCASSPRTKETQYFGPGTRLLVL.

The chain joins TRBV19 to TRBJ1-2; no definite D call. The germline V gene has CDR1 LNHDA and CDR2 SQIVND (reference sequence). The CDR3 runs 13 residues. Trimming pared 3 bases from V and 8 bases from J, leaving 13 bases between. The CDR3 loop is CASSMTLGSGYTF. The CDR3 region has the DNA TGTGCCAGTAGTATGACACTGGGGTCGGGCTACACCTTC. Variable domain in full (rest from reference TRBV19 and TRBJ1-2): DGGITQSPKYLFRKEGQNVTLSCEQNLNHDAMYWYRQDPGQGLRLIYYSQIVNDFQKGDIAEGYSVSREKKESFPLTVTSAQKNPTAFYLCASSMTLGSGYTFGSGTRLTVV.

The chain joins TRBV6-5 to TRBJ2-1, with 7 bases matching TRBD2. The V segment lost 8 bases and the J segment 7 bases; nucleotides outside the gene matches: 14. This CDR3 spans 15 amino acids. Per the germline V gene, CDR1 is MNHEY and CDR2 is SVGAGI. In DNA, the CDR3 is TGTGCCAGCTCGGCGGGAGAGACCGTGGTTAATGAGCAGTTCTTC. Encoded protein: CASSAGETVVNEQFF.

This rearrangement joins TRBV9 to TRBJ1-4; D gene uncertain. Germline values: CDR1 SGDLS, CDR2 YYNGEE. This CDR3 has 14 residues. The germline V and J ends were trimmed by 3 bases and 0 bases, with 6 bases remaining between them. CDR3 sequence: CASSADTTNEKLFF. The CDR3 nucleotides read TGTGCCAGCAGCGCCGATACAACTAATGAAAAACTGTTTTTT.

The chain is built from TRBV10-3 and TRBJ1-2, with 8 bases aligning to TRBD1. Per germline, CDR1 ENHRY and CDR2 SYGVKD. This CDR3 has 15 residues. After removal of 0 bases from V and 8 bases from J, the junction contained 8 bases not matched to a gene. The CDR3 protein is CAISESDRGSPGYTF. CDR3 coding DNA: TGTGCCATCAGTGAGTCCGACAGGGGCTCCCCCGGCTACACCTTC.

The chain carries TRBV27 and TRBJ1-2; 11 bases are a match to TRBD1. Germline CDR1 is MNHEY and CDR2 is SMNVEV (reference sequence). CDR3 size: 14 residues. The V segment lost 5 bases and the J segment 7 bases; nucleotides outside the gene matches: 6. The CDR3, as DNA: TGTGCCAGCAGTAGGGACAGGGGGGATTTTGGCTACACCTTC. Amino acid sequence: CASSRDRGDFGYTF.

This clone showed up just a few times. This chain uses TRBV5-5 with TRBJ1-6; no clear D. The CDR3 has 14 residues. Between the trimmed V and J ends, which lost 0 bases and 8 bases, there was a span of 9 bases. Germline V gives CDR1 SGHKS, CDR2 YYEKEE (reference sequence). CDR3 sequence reads: CASSLGAPHSPLHF. In nucleotides, the CDR3 is TGTGCCAGCAGCTTGGGGGCTCCGCATTCACCCCTCCACTTT. The whole variable domain, filled in from reference TRBV5-5 and TRBJ1-6, reads DAGVTQSPTHLIKTRGQQVTLRCSPISGHKSVSWYQQVLGQGPQFIFQYYEKEERGRGNFPDRFSARQFPNYSSELNVNALLLGDSALYLCASSLGAPHSPLHFGNGTRLTVT.

The chain carries TRBV19 and TRBJ1-2; D is perhaps TRBD1 (5 bases). Trimming removed 4 bases at V and 4 bases at J, with 16 bases between. The CDR3 consists of 15 residues. Germline V gives CDR1 LNHDA, CDR2 SQIVND (reference sequence). In nucleotides, the CDR3 is TGTGCCAGTAGTACTCGCAGGGAGGGGAGCTATGGCTACACCTTC. Its protein product is CASSTRREGSYGYTF.

This clone was observed a handful of times. The rearrangement joins TRBV10-2 to TRBJ1-4; 10 nucleotides align to TRBD1. V lost 7 bases, J lost 8 bases, and 4 bases stayed unmatched. CDR3 length: 13 amino acids. The germline gives CDR1 WSHSY, CDR2 SAAADI. CDR3 bases: TGCGCCAGCATGGGGACAGGGGAGGAAAAACTGTTTTTT. Its protein is CASMGTGEEKLFF.